The 18 T cell receptor beta chains presented below share a single source sample, sequenced in a study of cytomegalovirus exposure and HLA in healthy donors. Researchers ran the PCR with 60 Vbeta and 13 Jbeta primers. Data came from immunoSEQ multiplex PCR; TCRdb stores just in-frame clones and leaves some out. The sample includes over 80,000 clones, 81% seen only once; the top ten take under 5.5%. Sequenced material: PBMCs. The receptors derive from a man aged 40-50 years in good health and CMV-seropositive.

This clone was counted a few times. The chain has TRBV9 and TRBJ2-2, with a possible D match to TRBD1 (5 bases). CDR1 and CDR2 from the germline V gene are SGDLS and YYNGEE. V lost 3 bases to trimming and J lost 3 bases, with 9 bases between them. This CDR3 comprises 14 residues. CDR3 DNA sequence: TGTGCCAGCAGCGCACAGGCTTACACCGGGGAGCTGTTTTTT. Residues: CASSAQAYTGELFF.

This chain uses TRBV28 with TRBJ1-5, with TRBD1 matching over 9 bases. The CDR3 length is 15 residues. J was trimmed by 2 bases and V by 6 bases; bases with no gene match: 5. Germline V gene lookup returns CDR1 MDHEN and CDR2 SYDVKM. The CDR3 DNA reads as TGTGCCAGCAGCTCGGGACAGGGCCGCAATCAGCCCCAGCATTTT. It is translated as CASSSGQGRNQPQHF.

The chain recombines TRBV7-9 with TRBJ2-2, with 8 positions matching TRBD2. The V gene end was trimmed by 5 bases and the J gene end by 3 bases; junction bases not matched to a gene: 5. This CDR3 is 15 amino acids long. CDR1 and CDR2 from the germline V gene are SEHNR and FQNEAQ (reference sequence). The CDR3: CASSILGGDTGELFF. The CDR3 DNA follows: TGTGCCAGCAGCATACTCGGGGGGGACACCGGGGAGCTGTTTTTT.

This clone was seen only a few times. Mismatch with germline at one junction end may stem from a read error. V and J are TRBV28 and TRBJ2-4; D gene ambiguous. The CDR3 contains 12 residues. Germline values: CDR1 MDHEN, CDR2 SYDVKM. This chain's CDR3 is CASSRLKNSQYF. The CDR3, as DNA: TGTGCCAGCAGTCGGCTCAAAAACAGTCAGTACTTC.

Only one count was recorded for this clone. The chain has TRBV9 and TRBJ1-1, with D perhaps matching TRBD1 (6 bases). This CDR3 has 15 amino acids. In germline, CDR1 is SGDLS, CDR2 YYNGEE. Trimming pared 0 bases from V and 5 bases from J, leaving 14 bases between. This chain's CDR3 is CASSVAEGGRTEAFF. The CDR3 DNA is TGTGCCAGCAGCGTAGCTGAGGGGGGGCGAACTGAAGCTTTCTTT.

The rearrangement uses TRBV6-5 and TRBJ1-1; possible D gene TRBD1, 5 bases. Germline loops: CDR1 MNHEY, CDR2 SVGAGI. V shed 0 bases and J shed 0 bases, with 11 bases lying between them. This CDR3 has 16 residues. DNA of the CDR3: TGTGCCAGCAGTTACTCGAAGGGGCGCCTGAACACTGAAGCTTTCTTT. This gives the protein CASSYSKGRLNTEAFF.

The rearrangement uses TRBV6-1 and TRBJ2-5; the D gene is possibly TRBD2 (6 bases). CDR1 and CDR2 (germline): MNHNS, SASEGT. V was trimmed by 6 bases and J by 1 base, leaving 15 bases between them. The CDR3 length is 15 residues. CDR3 residues: CASRAGWGVQETQYF. The CDR3 DNA follows: TGTGCCAGCAGAGCGGGTTGGGGGGTCCAAGAGACCCAGTACTTC.

In its sample, this clone was seen once. The rearrangement links TRBV2 to TRBJ1-5, with no clear D. Germline V gene data show CDR1 as SNHLY and CDR2 as FYNNEI. Trimming took 6 bases from V and 5 from J, leaving 8 bases between them. The length of the CDR3 is 12 residues. The DNA for the CDR3 is TGTGCCAGCAGAACAGACGATCAGCCCCAGCATTTT. It codes for CASRTDDQPQHF.

The V and J genes are TRBV6-5 and TRBJ2-3; a possible D gene is TRBD2 (6 bases). CDR1 is MNHEY, CDR2 SVGAGI, per germline. The CDR3 consists of 15 residues. V was clipped by 0 bases and J by 0 bases, with 7 bases between them. CDR3 protein: CASSYSGTSTDTQYF. The CDR3 DNA reads as TGTGCCAGCAGTTACTCGGGGACTAGCACAGATACGCAGTATTTT.

This clone has just a few counts. One junction end does not reproduce the germline sequence, and a read error may be involved. The V and J genes are TRBV2 and TRBJ2-3, with TRBD2 matching 10 bases. CDR3 size: 14 residues. Germline V lookup: CDR1 SNHLY, CDR2 FYNNEI. In DNA, the CDR3 is TGTGCCAGCAGTGTGCGGATAGCGGGGGGCCTGATCTTTTTT. Translation: CASSVRIAGGLIFF.

The rearrangement uses TRBV30 and TRBJ1-5; D perhaps matches TRBD1 (5 bases). The CDR3 length is 14 residues. Germline CDR1 reads GTSNPN; CDR2 reads SVGIG (reference sequence). Trimming took 3 bases from V and 4 from J, leaving 13 bases between them. The CDR3 coding sequence is TGTGCCTGGAGCGGCGTAGGGGTTAATCAGCCCCAGCATTTT. Amino acids: CAWSGVGVNQPQHF. The full variable domain, rest sourced from reference TRBV30 and TRBJ1-5, is SQTIHQWPATLVQPVGSPLSLECTVEGTSNPNLYWYRQAAGRGLQLLFYSVGIGQISSEVPQNLSASRPQDRQFILSSKKLLLSDSGFYLCAWSGVGVNQPQHFGDGTRLSIL.

The V and J genes are TRBV18 and TRBJ2-7; D call uncertain. Between the trimmed V and J ends, which lost 2 bases and 6 bases, there was a span of 11 bases. There are 13 residues in the CDR3. Looked up from germline, CDR1 is KGHSH and CDR2 is LQKENI. The CDR3 loop reads CASSPDTLREQYF. The DNA of the CDR3 is TGTGCCAGCTCACCAGACACCCTACGCGAGCAGTACTTC. Full variable domain (missing parts from reference TRBV18 and TRBJ2-7): NAGVMQNPRHLVRRRGQEARLRCSPMKGHSHVYWYRQLPEEGLKFMVYLQKENIIDESGMPKERFSAEFPKEGPSILRIQQVVRGDSAAYFCASSPDTLREQYFGPGTRLTVT.

The chain uses TRBV19 and TRBJ2-1; D unresolved. V was pared by 3 bases and J by 5 bases, with 14 bases between. From germline, CDR1 is LNHDA and CDR2 SQIVND (reference sequence). This CDR3 has 15 residues. CDR3 protein: CASSIFASPNNEQFF. The CDR3 DNA reads TGTGCCAGTAGTATTTTTGCGTCCCCCAACAATGAGCAGTTCTTC.

This rearrangement joins TRBV6-1 to TRBJ1-5; D is possibly TRBD1 (6 bases). This CDR3 contains 13 residues. The V gene lost 6 bases and the J gene lost 3 bases, with 9 bases spanning the gap. CDR1 MNHNS and CDR2 SASEGT come from the germline V gene. CDR3 in amino acids: CASRQGNNQPQHF. Here the CDR3 DNA reads TGTGCCAGCAGGCAGGGGAACAATCAGCCCCAGCATTTT.

The gene calls are TRBV21-1 and TRBJ2-5; the table's D call TRBD2 went unverified against the DNA. TRBV21-1 is a pseudogene segment. This CDR3 has 13 residues. CDR3 sequence: CASSKEEDGTQYF. The CDR3 DNA reads TGTGCCAGCAGCAAAGAAGAGGATGGGACCCAGTACTTC.

This chain uses TRBV5-4 with TRBJ1-6, with a weak D call TRBD1 (5 bases). The V and J ends lost 3 bases and 7 bases respectively, with 14 bases between them. The CDR3 contains 15 residues. The germline V gene has CDR1 SGHNT and CDR2 YYREEE (reference sequence). Written as DNA, the CDR3 is TGTGCCAGCAGCTCGGGCGGGACGGAAAATTCACCCCTCCACTTT. It codes for CASSSGGTENSPLHF.

The chain carries TRBV9 and TRBJ2-3; 8 bases match TRBD2. The length of the CDR3 is 15 residues. CDR1 is SGDLS and CDR2 is YYNGEE in the germline V gene. The trim removed 4 bases at V and 2 bases at J, leaving 6 bases unmatched. DNA for the CDR3: TGTGCCAGCAGCTTGACTAGCGTTTACACAGATACGCAGTATTTT. It is translated as CASSLTSVYTDTQYF.

A few counts support this clone. This chain uses TRBV5-4 with TRBJ2-1; TRBD2 matches 9 bases. V gave up 2 bases and J gave up 4 bases; unmatched junction bases: 1. The CDR3 length is 14 residues. Germline values: CDR1 SGHNT, CDR2 YYREEE (reference sequence). The CDR3 loop is CASSFTSGYNEQFF. The CDR3, as DNA: TGTGCCAGCAGCTTCACTAGCGGGTACAATGAGCAGTTCTTC. Together with reference TRBV5-4 and TRBJ2-1, the CDR3 gives the full variable domain: ETGVTQSPTHLIKTRGQQVTLRCSSQSGHNTVSWYQQALGQGPQFIFQYYREEENGRGNFPPRFSGLQFPNYSSELNVNALELDDSALYLCASSFTSGYNEQFFGPGTRLTVL.